The clone carrying this TCR beta chain was observed a single time. Its antigen is unidentified. The trim removed 6 bases at V and 8 bases at J, leaving 13 bases unmatched. The CDR3 is 15 residues long. CDR1 MNHEY and CDR2 SVGEGT come from the germline V gene. This specimen belongs to a study of T cell responses to AZD1222 COVID-19 vaccine. Whole-study results and caveats: Spike regions recognized by vaccine-associated CD4 TCRs spanned the protein, led by 160-218 and 743-854. At baseline, seropositivity was found in only six AZD1222 recipients.

Sequencing used immunoSEQ multiplex PCR; TCRdb keeps in-frame clones, though not all of them. This table holds some 31,000 clones, roughly 90% found once. Sequencing was performed on peripheral blood, taken 28 days after the second AZD1222 dose. The TCR was taken from an adult who received the AZD1222 COVID-19 vaccine. V gene TRBV6-2 or TRBV6-3 combines with J gene TRBJ1-2, with 9 bases identical to TRBD1. CDR3 coding DNA: TGTGCCAGCAGACCTAGGGACAGGGTTTTCCGAGGCTACACCTTC. It specifies CASRPRDRVFRGYTF.